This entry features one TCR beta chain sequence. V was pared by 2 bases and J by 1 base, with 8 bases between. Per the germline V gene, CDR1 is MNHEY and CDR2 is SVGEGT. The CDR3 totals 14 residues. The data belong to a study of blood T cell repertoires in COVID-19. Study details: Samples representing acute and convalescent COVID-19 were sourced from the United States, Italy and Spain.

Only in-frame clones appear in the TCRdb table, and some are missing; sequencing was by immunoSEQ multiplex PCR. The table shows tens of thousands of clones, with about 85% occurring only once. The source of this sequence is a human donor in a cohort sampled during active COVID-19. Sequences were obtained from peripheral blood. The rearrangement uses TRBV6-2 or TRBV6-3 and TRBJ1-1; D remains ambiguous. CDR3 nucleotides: TGTGCCAGCAGTTACAGTACGGGGAACACTGAAGCTTTCTTT. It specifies CASSYSTGNTEAFF.